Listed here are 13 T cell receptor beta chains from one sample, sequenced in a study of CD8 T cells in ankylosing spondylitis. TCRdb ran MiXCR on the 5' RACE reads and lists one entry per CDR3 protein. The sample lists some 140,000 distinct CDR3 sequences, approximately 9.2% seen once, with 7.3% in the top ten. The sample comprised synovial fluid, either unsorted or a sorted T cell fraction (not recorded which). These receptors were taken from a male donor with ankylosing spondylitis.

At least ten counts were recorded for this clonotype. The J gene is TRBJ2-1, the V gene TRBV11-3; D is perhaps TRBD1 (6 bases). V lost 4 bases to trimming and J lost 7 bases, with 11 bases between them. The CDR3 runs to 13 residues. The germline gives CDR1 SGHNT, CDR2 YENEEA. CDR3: CASSYRTANEQFF. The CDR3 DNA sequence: TGTGCCAGCAGCTACAGGACAGCAAATGAGCAGTTCTTC.

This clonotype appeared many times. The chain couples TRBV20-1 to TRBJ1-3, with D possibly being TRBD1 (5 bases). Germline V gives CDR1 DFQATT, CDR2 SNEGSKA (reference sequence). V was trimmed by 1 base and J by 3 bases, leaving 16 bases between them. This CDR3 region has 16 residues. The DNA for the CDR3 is TGCAGTGCTAGAGTGCAGGGAATGCGAGTTGGAAACACCATATATTTT. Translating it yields CSARVQGMRVGNTIYF.

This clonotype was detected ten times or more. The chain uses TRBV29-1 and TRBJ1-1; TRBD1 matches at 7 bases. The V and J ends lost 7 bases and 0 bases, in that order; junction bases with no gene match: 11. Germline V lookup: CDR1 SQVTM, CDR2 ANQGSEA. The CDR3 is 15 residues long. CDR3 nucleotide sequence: TGCAGCGGCAGAGGGGGCTGGGGAATGAACACTGAAGCTTTCTTT. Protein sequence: CSGRGGWGMNTEAFF. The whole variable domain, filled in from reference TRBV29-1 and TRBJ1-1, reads SAVISQKPSRDICQRGTSLTIQCQVDSQVTMMFWYRQQPGQSLTLIATANQGSEATYESGFVIDKFPISRPNLTFSTLTVSNMSPEDSSIYLCSGRGGWGMNTEAFFGQGTRLTVV.

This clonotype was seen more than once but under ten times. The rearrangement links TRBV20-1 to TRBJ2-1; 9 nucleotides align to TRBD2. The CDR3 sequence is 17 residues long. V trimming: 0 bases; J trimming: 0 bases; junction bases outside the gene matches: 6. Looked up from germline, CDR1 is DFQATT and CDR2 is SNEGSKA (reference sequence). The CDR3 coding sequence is TGCAGTGCTAGAGATAAAGTGGGACTAGCCTCCTACAATGAGCAGTTCTTC. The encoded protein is CSARDKVGLASYNEQFF.

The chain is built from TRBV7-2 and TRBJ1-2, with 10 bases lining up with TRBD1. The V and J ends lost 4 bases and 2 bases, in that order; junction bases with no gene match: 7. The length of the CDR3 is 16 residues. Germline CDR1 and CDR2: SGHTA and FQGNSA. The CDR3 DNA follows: TGTGCCAGCAGCTCAGAACCGGGACAGGGGAACTATGGCTACACCTTC. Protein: CASSSEPGQGNYGYTF. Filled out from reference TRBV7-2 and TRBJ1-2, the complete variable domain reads GAGVSQSPSNKVTEKGKDVELRCDPISGHTALYWYRQSLGQGLEFLIYFQGNSAPDKSGLPSDRFSAERTGGSVSTLTIQRTQQEDSAVYLCASSSEPGQGNYGYTFGSGTRLTVV.

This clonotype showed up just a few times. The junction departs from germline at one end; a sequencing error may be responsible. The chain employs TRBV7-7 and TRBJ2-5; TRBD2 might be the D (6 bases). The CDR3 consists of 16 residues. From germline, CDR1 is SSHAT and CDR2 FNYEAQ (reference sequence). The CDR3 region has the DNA TGTGCTAGCAGCTTAGGGCGGGACCCCCCGGGGGAGACCCAGTACTTC. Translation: CASSLGRDPPGETQYF. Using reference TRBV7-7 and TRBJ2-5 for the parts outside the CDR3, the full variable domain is GAGVSQSPRYKVTKRGQDVTLRCDPISSHATLYWYQQALGQGPEFLTYFNYEAQPDKSGLPSDRFSAERPEGSISTLTIQRTEQRDSAMYRCASSLGRDPPGETQYFGPGTRLLVL.

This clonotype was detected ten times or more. CDR3 coding DNA: TGTGCCAGCAGTCCGGGGGACAGCGAATACGAAAAACTGTTTTTT. Its translation: CASSPGDSEYEKLFF. The V and J genes are TRBV12-3 or TRBV12-4 and TRBJ1-4; 7 bases map to TRBD1. The CDR3 has 15 residues. V lost 5 bases, J lost 8 bases, and 11 bases stayed unmatched.

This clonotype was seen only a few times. CDR3 nucleotide sequence: TGTGCCAGCTCAGCCCCGGACCCCCCCCGCGAGCAGTACTTC. This translates into CASSAPDPPREQYF. The genes are TRBV18 and TRBJ2-7, with D hard to call. This CDR3 comprises 14 residues. Germline loops: CDR1 KGHSH, CDR2 LQKENI. Trimming left V 5 bases short and J 6 bases short, with 17 bases between.

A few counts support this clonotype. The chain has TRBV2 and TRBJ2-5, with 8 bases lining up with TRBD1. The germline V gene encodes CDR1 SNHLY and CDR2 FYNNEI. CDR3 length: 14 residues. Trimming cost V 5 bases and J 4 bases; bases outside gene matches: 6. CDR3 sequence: CASSPGQAGETQYF. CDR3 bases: TGTGCCAGCAGTCCGGGACAGGCGGGAGAGACCCAGTACTTC.

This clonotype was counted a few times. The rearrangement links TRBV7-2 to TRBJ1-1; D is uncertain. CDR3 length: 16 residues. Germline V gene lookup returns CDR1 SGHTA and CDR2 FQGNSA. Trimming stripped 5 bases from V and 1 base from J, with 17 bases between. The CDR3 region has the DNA TGTGCCAGCAGCCCTTTTTTGGTAGCGGAGAACACTGAAGCTTTCTTT. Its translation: CASSPFLVAENTEAFF. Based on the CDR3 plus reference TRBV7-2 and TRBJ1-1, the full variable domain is GAGVSQSPSNKVTEKGKDVELRCDPISGHTALYWYRQSLGQGLEFLIYFQGNSAPDKSGLPSDRFSAERTGGSVSTLTIQRTQQEDSAVYLCASSPFLVAENTEAFFGQGTRLTVV.

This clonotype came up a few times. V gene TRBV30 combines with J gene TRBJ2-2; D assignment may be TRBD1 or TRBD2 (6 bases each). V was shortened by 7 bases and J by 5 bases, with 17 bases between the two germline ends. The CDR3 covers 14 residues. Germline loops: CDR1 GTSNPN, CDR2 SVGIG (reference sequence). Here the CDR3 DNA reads TGTGCCTTTAAAGGGGGGAGAGAAACCGGGGAGCTGTTTTTT. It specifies CAFKGGRETGELFF.

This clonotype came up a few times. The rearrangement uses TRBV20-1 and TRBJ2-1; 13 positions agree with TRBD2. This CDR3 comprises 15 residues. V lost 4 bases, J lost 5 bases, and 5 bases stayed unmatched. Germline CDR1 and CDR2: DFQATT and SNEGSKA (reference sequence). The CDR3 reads CSATLAGGRNNEQFF. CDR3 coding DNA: TGCAGTGCTACACTAGCGGGAGGGAGAAACAATGAGCAGTTCTTC.

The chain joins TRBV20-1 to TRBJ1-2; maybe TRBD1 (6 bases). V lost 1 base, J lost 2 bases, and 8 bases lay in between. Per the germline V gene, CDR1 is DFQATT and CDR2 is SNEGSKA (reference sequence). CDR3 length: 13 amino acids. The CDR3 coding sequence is TGCAGTGCTAGAGCCCAGGGGAACTATGGCTACACCTTC. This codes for CSARAQGNYGYTF.